The TCR beta chain described here comes from a study of CD8 T cells in ankylosing spondylitis. V lost 3 bases, J lost 1 base, and 3 bases stayed unmatched. Looked up from germline, CDR1 is SGHTA and CDR2 is FQGNSA. The CDR3 is 15 amino acids. Via MiXCR, TCRdb re-called the 5' RACE reads, giving one row per CDR3 protein. The table shows fewer than 250,000 distinct CDR3 sequences, with about 10% occurring only once. This clonotype was counted many times. Sequenced input: blood, either unsorted or a sorted T cell fraction (not recorded which). The rearrangement uses TRBV7-2 and TRBJ2-3; the match to TRBD2 covers 8 bases. This receptor was taken from a male donor with ankylosing spondylitis or in good health (not recorded which). CDR3 nucleotides: TGTGCCAGCAGCTTTCGTAGCGGGGGCACAGATACGCAGTATTTT. Protein: CASSFRSGGTDTQYF.